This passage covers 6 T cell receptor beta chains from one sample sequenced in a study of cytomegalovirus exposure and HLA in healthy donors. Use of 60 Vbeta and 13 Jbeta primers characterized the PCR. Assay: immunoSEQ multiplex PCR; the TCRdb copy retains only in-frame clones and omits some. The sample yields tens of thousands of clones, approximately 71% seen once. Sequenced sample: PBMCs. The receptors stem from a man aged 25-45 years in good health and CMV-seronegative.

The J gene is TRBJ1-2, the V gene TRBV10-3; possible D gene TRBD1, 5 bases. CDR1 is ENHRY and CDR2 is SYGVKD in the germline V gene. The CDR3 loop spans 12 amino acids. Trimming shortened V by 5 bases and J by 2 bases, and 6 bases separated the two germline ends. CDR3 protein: CAISTGNYGYTF. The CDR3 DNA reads TGTGCCATCAGTACAGGAAACTATGGCTACACCTTC.

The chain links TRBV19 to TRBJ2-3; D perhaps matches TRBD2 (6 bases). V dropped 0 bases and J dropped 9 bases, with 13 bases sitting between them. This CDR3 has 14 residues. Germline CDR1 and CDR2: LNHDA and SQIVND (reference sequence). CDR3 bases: TGTGCCAGTAGTATAGATTTGGGGCGGGGAACGCAGTATTTT. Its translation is CASSIDLGRGTQYF.

The CDR3 spells CASSILGSSTDTQYF. The CDR3 DNA is TGTGCCAGTAGTATTTTGGGCAGTAGCACAGATACGCAGTATTTT. The rearrangement joins TRBV19 to TRBJ2-3; D remains ambiguous. Trimming pared 3 bases from V and 0 bases from J, leaving 10 bases between. Germline-derived CDR1 and CDR2 are LNHDA and SQIVND (reference sequence). The CDR3 has 15 amino acids.

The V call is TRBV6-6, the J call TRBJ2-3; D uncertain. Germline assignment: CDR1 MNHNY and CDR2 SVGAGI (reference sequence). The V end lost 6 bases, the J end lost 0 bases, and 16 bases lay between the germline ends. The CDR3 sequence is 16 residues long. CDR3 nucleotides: TGTGCCAGCAGCGCCGGTTCGGCGACTAGCACAGATACGCAGTATTTT. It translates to CASSAGSATSTDTQYF.

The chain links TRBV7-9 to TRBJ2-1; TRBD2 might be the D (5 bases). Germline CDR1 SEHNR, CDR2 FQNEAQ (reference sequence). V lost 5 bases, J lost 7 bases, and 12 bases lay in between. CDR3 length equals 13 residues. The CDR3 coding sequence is TGTGCCAGCAGCCCCCGGGATACGAATGAGCAGTTCTTC. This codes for CASSPRDTNEQFF.

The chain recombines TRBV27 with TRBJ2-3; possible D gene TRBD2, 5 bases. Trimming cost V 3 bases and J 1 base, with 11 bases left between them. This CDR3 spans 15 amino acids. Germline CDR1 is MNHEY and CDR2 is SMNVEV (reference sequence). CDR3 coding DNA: TGTGCCAGCAGTTTCTCCTGGACTGGCACAGATACGCAGTATTTT. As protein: CASSFSWTGTDTQYF.